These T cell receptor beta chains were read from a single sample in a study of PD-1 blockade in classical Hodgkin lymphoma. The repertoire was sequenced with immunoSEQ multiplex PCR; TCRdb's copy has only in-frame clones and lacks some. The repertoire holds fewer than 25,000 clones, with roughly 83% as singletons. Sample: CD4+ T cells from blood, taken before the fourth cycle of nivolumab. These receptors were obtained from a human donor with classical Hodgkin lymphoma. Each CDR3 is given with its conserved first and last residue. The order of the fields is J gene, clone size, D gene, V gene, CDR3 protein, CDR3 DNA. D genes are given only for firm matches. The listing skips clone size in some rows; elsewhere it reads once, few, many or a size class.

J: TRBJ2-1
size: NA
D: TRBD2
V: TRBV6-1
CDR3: CATQTSGRVYEQFF
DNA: TGTGCCACCCAAACTAGCGGGAGGGTCTATGAGCAGTTCTTC

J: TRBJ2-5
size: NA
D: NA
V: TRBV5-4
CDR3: CASSPGQFQETQYF
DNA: TGTGCCAGCAGCCCAGGACAGTTCCAAGAGACCCAGTACTTC

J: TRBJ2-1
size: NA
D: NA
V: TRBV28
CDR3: CASSGSRVGNEQFF
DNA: TGTGCCAGCAGTGGAAGTAGGGTTGGTAATGAGCAGTTCTTC

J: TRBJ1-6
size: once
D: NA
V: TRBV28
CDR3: CASREGTILGSPLHF
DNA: TGTGCCAGCAGGGAGGGGACAATTTTGGGATCACCCCTCCACTTT

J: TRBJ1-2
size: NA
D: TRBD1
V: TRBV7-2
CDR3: CASSLSTGAYGYTF
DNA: TGTGCCAGCAGCTTATCTACAGGGGCCTATGGCTACACCTTC

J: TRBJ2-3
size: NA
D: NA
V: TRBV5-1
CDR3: CASSLGSFPDTQYF
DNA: TGCGCCAGCAGCTTGGGTAGTTTCCCAGATACGCAGTATTTT

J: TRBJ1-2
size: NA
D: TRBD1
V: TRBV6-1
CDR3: CASSHLGQGYGYTF
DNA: TGTGCCAGCAGTCACCTGGGACAGGGCTATGGCTACACCTTC

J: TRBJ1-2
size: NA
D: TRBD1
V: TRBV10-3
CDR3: CAISDTGAYGYTF
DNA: TGTGCCATCAGTGATACAGGGGCCTATGGCTACACCTTC

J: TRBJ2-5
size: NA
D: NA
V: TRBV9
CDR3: CASSSGPQETQYF
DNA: TGTGCCAGCAGCAGTGGACCACAAGAGACCCAGTACTTC

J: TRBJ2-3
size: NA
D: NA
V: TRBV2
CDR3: CASSDVPGFSTGTDTQYF
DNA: TGTGCCAGCAGTGATGTGCCAGGGTTTTCGACTGGCACAGATACGCAGTATTTT

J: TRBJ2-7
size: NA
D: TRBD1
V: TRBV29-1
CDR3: CSVTQGSDEQYF
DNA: TGCAGCGTTACACAGGGGAGCGACGAGCAGTACTTC

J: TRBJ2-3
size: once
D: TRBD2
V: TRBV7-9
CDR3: CASTNFGRTSGTDTQYF
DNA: TGTGCCAGCACCAACTTCGGGAGGACCAGTGGCACAGATACGCAGTATTTT

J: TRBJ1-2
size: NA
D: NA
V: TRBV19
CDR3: CASSSWTVKYGYTF
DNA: TGTGCCAGTAGTAGTTGGACGGTGAAATATGGCTACACCTTC

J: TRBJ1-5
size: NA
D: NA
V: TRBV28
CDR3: CASSLIGPWDQPQHF
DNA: TGTGCCAGCAGTTTAATAGGACCATGGGATCAGCCCCAGCATTTT

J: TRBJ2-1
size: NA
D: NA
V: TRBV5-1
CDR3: CASSLRGNNEQFF
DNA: TGCGCCAGCAGCTTACGCGGAAACAATGAGCAGTTCTTC

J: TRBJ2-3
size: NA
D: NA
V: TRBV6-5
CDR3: CASSARATDTQYF
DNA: TGTGCCAGCAGTGCACGGGCCACAGATACGCAGTATTTT

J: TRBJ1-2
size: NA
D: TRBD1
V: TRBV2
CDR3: CASSAGTGGFGYTF
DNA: TGTGCCAGCAGTGCCGGGACAGGGGGCTTTGGCTACACCTTC

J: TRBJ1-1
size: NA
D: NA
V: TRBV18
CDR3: CASSPYAGGTEAFF
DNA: TGTGCCAGCTCACCATATGCAGGCGGCACTGAAGCTTTCTTT

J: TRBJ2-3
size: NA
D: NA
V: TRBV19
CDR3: CASSKGGASTDTQYF
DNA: TGTGCCAGTAGTAAGGGGGGGGCCAGCACAGATACGCAGTATTTT

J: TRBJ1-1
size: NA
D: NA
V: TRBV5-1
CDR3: CASSPTTGNTEAFF
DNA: TGCGCCAGCAGCCCGACGACTGGGAACACTGAAGCTTTCTTT

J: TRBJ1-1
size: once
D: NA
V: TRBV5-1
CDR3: CASSLALGGAGEAFF
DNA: TGCGCCAGCAGCTTGGCCCTCGGAGGGGCAGGTGAAGCTTTCTTT

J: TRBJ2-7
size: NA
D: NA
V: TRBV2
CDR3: CASSVGQSYEQYF
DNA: TGTGCCAGCAGTGTGGGCCAATCCTACGAGCAGTACTTC

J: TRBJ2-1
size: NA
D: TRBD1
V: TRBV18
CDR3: CASSPRQGGWSEQFF
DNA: TGTGCCAGCTCACCACGACAGGGCGGATGGAGTGAGCAGTTCTTC

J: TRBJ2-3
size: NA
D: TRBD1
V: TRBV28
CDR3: CASSGRGGKLSTDTQYF
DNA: TGTGCCAGCAGTGGGAGAGGGGGCAAGCTTAGCACAGATACGCAGTATTTT

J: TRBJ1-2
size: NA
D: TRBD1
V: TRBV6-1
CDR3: CASIMTGRFVEGYTF
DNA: TGTGCCAGCATTATGACAGGGCGGTTTGTTGAGGGCTACACCTTC

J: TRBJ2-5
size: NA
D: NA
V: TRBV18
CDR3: CASEARGEETQYF
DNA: TGTGCCAGCGAAGCGAGGGGAGAAGAGACCCAGTACTTC

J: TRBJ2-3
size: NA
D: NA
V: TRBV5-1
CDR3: CASSLGWERADTQYF
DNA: TGCGCCAGCAGCTTGGGGTGGGAACGGGCAGATACGCAGTATTTT

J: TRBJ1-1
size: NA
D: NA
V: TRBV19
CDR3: CASSMKVNTEAFF
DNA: TGTGCCAGTAGTATGAAGGTGAACACTGAAGCTTTCTTT

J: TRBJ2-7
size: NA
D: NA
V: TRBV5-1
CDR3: CASSLAVGVDSEQYF
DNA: TGCGCCAGCAGCTTGGCCGTCGGGGTGGATAGCGAGCAGTACTTC

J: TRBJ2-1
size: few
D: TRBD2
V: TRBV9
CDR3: CASSVVGLAVNEQFF
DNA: TGTGCCAGCAGCGTAGTAGGGCTAGCGGTCAATGAGCAGTTCTTC

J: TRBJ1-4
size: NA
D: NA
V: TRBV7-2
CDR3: CASSLTRREKLFF
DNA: TGTGCCAGCAGCTTAACGCGGCGGGAAAAACTGTTTTTT

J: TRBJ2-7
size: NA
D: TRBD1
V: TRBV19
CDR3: CASSTGTVEQYF
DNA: TGTGCCAGTAGTACCGGGACAGTCGAGCAGTACTTC

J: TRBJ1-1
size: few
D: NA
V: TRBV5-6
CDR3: CASSLGGWGHTEAFF
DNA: TGTGCCAGCAGCTTGGGGGGATGGGGACACACTGAAGCTTTCTTT

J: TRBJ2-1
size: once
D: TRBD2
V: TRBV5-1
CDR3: CASSFEGGLSYNEQFF
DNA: TGCGCCAGCAGCTTTGAGGGAGGGCTCTCCTACAATGAGCAGTTCTTC

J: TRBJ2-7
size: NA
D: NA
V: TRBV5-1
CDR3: CASSLAFREGEQYF
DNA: TGCGCCAGCAGCTTGGCCTTTAGGGAAGGCGAGCAGTACTTC

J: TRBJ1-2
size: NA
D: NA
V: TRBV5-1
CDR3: CASSLGGGVYGYTF
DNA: TGCGCCAGCAGCTTGGGGGGTGGCGTCTATGGCTACACCTTC

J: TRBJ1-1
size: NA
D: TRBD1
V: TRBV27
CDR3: CASSYLGQGGRSEAFF
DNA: TGTGCCAGCAGCTACCTAGGACAGGGCGGGCGATCCGAAGCTTTCTTT

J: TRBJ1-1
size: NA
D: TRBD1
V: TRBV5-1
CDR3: CASSPDPGQAYEAFF
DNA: TGCGCCAGCAGCCCGGACCCGGGACAGGCCTATGAAGCTTTCTTT

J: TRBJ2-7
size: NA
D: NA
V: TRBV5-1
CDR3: CASSEWDSGSGEQYF
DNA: TGCGCCAGCAGCGAATGGGACTCCGGCTCTGGCGAGCAGTACTTC

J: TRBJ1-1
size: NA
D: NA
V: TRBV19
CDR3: CASGGRMNTEAFF
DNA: TGTGCCAGCGGGGGAAGAATGAACACTGAAGCTTTCTTT

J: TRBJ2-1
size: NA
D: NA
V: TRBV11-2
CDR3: CASRKGGGTNEQFF
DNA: TGTGCCAGCAGAAAAGGGGGGGGGACAAATGAGCAGTTCTTC

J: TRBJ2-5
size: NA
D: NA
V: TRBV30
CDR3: CAWSVTQETQYF
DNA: TGTGCCTGGAGTGTAACCCAAGAGACCCAGTACTTC

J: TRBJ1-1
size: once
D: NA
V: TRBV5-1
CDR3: CASSLSRTANTEAFF
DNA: TGCGCCAGCAGCTTGTCCAGGACAGCGAACACTGAAGCTTTCTTT

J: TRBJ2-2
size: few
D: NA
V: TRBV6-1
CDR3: CASSDQLGGGELFF
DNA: TGTGCCAGCAGTGATCAGTTGGGGGGCGGGGAGCTGTTTTTT

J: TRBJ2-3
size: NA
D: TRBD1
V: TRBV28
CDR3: CASSRRTGVSDTQYF
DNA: TGTGCCAGCAGTCGACGGACAGGGGTTTCAGATACGCAGTATTTT

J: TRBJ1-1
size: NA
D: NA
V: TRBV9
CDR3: CASSLGGFTEAFF
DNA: TGTGCCAGCAGCCTAGGGGGGTTCACTGAAGCTTTCTTT

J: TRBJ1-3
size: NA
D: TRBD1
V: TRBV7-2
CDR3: CASSLTGTGNGNTIYF
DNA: TGTGCCAGCAGCTTAACCGGGACAGGGAATGGAAACACCATATATTTT

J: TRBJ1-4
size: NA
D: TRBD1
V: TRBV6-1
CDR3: CASSELQGIIEKLFF
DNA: TGTGCCAGCAGTGAATTACAGGGGATAATTGAAAAACTGTTTTTT

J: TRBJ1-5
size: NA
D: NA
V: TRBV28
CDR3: CASSLAGQYNQPQHF
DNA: TGTGCCAGCAGTTTAGCCGGACAGTACAATCAGCCCCAGCATTTT

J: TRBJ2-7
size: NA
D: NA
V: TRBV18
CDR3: CASSPPFGSYEQYF
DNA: TGTGCCAGCTCACCACCTTTCGGTAGTTACGAGCAGTACTTC

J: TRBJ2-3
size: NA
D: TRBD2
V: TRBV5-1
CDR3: CASSLARSGRRGGGTDTQYF
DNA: TGCGCCAGCAGCTTGGCCCGGAGCGGGAGGAGGGGTGGTGGCACAGATACGCAGTATTTT

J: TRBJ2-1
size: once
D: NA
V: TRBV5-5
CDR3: CASSYLRQDNEQFF
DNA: TGTGCCAGCAGTTATTTGAGGCAGGACAATGAGCAGTTCTTC

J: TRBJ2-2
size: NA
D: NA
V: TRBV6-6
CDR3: CASSQSAGGTTGELFF
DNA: TGTGCCAGCAGTCAGAGTGCCGGTGGGACCACCGGGGAGCTGTTTTTT

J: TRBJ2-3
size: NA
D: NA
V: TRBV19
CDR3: CASSIAVTDTQYF
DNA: TGTGCCAGTAGTATAGCTGTGACAGATACGCAGTATTTT

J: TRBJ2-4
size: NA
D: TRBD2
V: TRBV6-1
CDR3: CASSELGTSGIQYF
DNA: TGTGCCAGCAGTGAACTCGGGACTAGCGGCATTCAGTACTTC